This TCR beta chain was identified during a study of blood T cell repertoires in COVID-19. For the study at large: Samples came from the United States, Italy and Spain, spanning acute and convalescent COVID-19.

The germline CDR1 and CDR2 sequences are SGHRS and YFSETQ. The V and J ends lost 0 bases and 5 bases, in that order; junction bases with no gene match: 9. The CDR3 loop spans 17 amino acids. Using immunoSEQ multiplex PCR, the repertoire was profiled, and TCRdb retains in-frame clones only, with some absent. The sample consists of roughly 150,000 clones, approximately 90% of them appearing once. Sequenced material: peripheral blood. The sequence was collected from a young man with COVID-19, enrolled during active disease. The chain carries TRBV5-1 and TRBJ1-1; 11 nucleotides agree with TRBD1. The CDR3 here is CASSLDWDRGLSTEAFF. The CDR3 DNA reads as TGCGCCAGCAGCTTGGATTGGGACAGGGGGTTGTCGACTGAAGCTTTCTTT.